Shown below are 22 T cell receptor beta chains from a single sample sequenced in a study of T cells in Graves' hyperthyroidism and ophthalmopathy. Template material for amplifying TCR beta CDR3 regions consisted of RNA transcripts. The HTBI primer set was used in a first-round RT-PCR of the TCR CDR3. TCRdb re-called the multiplex PCR reads through MiXCR, storing one row per CDR3 protein. The sample records about 260,000 distinct CDR3 sequences, over 15% being singletons. Sequencing input: blood. The receptors originated from a woman aged 18-29 years with Graves' ophthalmopathy.

Ten or more counts support this clonotype. The J gene is TRBJ2-1, the V gene TRBV20-1; D might be TRBD1 or TRBD2, each matching 5 bases. V dropped 8 bases and J dropped 1 base, with 9 bases sitting between them. The CDR3 covers 12 residues. Germline V gene data show CDR1 as DFQATT and CDR2 as SNEGSKA (reference sequence). This CDR3 is CSLWGSYNEQFF. The CDR3 bases are TGCAGTCTCTGGGGGTCCTACAATGAGCAGTTCTTC.

The chain joins TRBV12-3 or TRBV12-4 to TRBJ2-3; 7 bases agree with TRBD1. The CDR3 runs to 14 residues. The junction had 4 bases not matched to a gene; V was cut back by 6 bases and J by 1 base. The CDR3 DNA is TGTGCCAGCAGGCCTACAGGGGGCACAGATACGCAGTATTTT. Translation: CASRPTGGTDTQYF.

This clonotype came up many times. The chain employs TRBV4-1 and TRBJ1-5; weak D call: TRBD1 (5 bases). The CDR3 runs 14 residues. V lost 0 bases and J lost 9, with 12 bases in between. Germline-derived CDR1 and CDR2 are MGHRA and YSYEKL. CDR3 nucleotides: TGCGCCAGCAGCCAAGACAGGGCAGCATGGCCCCAGCATTTT. Protein: CASSQDRAAWPQHF.

This clonotype has a count of ten or more. V gene TRBV20-1 combines with J gene TRBJ1-1, with D hard to call. This CDR3 is 12 amino acids long. Trimming shortened V by 0 bases and J by 9 bases, and 11 bases separated the two germline ends. Per the germline V gene, CDR1 is DFQATT and CDR2 is SNEGSKA (reference sequence). As DNA, the CDR3 is TGCAGTGCTAGAGAGGGAAGGAGTCAAGCTTTCTTT. Protein product: CSAREGRSQAFF.

This clonotype has ten or more counts. The chain recombines TRBV7-8 with TRBJ2-7; no clear D. Trimming pared 7 bases from V and 3 bases from J, leaving 16 bases between. Germline values: CDR1 SGHVS, CDR2 FQNEAQ. This CDR3 is built from 14 residues. Written as DNA, the CDR3 is TGTGCCAGCACCCTTTCTGGGAAAGGCTACGAGCAGTACTTC. This codes for CASTLSGKGYEQYF.

Here the CDR3 reads CASSSGGATDTQYF. The CDR3 DNA reads as TGTGCCAGCAGTAGCGGGGGGGCCACAGATACGCAGTATTTT. V usage is TRBV6-4 and J usage is TRBJ2-3; 10 bases fit TRBD2. CDR3 length: 14 amino acids. V shed 5 bases and J 2 bases; nucleotides not matched to a gene: 1. The germline gives CDR1 MRHNA, CDR2 SNTAGT.

This clonotype was found a few times. V is TRBV4-1 and J is TRBJ1-6; D unclear. V lost 3 bases to trimming and J lost 0 bases, with 12 bases between them. The CDR3 contains 17 residues. Germline CDR1 MGHRA, CDR2 YSYEKL. The CDR3 is CASSHLLKSSYNSPLHF. The CDR3, as DNA: TGCGCCAGCAGCCATTTATTGAAGAGCTCCTATAATTCACCCCTCCACTTT.

This clonotype showed up many times. The chain joins TRBV20-1 to TRBJ2-2; 9 nucleotides line up with TRBD1. The J segment lost 6 bases and the V segment lost 0 bases, leaving 2 bases of the junction unmatched. This CDR3 region has 14 residues. Per the germline V gene, CDR1 is DFQATT and CDR2 is SNEGSKA (reference sequence). CDR3 in amino acids: CSARDNRGPGELFF. As DNA, the CDR3 is TGCAGTGCTAGAGATAACAGGGGGCCCGGGGAGCTGTTTTTT.

This clonotype has at least ten counts. The V call is TRBV12-3 or TRBV12-4, the J call TRBJ2-7; 11 bases are a match to TRBD2. The CDR3 totals 16 residues. The trim removed 3 bases at V and 3 bases at J, leaving 7 bases unmatched. The CDR3 loop reads CASSFTPGLADYEQYF. In nucleotides, the CDR3 is TGTGCCAGCAGTTTTACCCCGGGACTAGCGGACTACGAGCAGTACTTC.

This clonotype came up a few times. The rearrangement joins TRBV27 to TRBJ2-7, with D possibly being TRBD1 or TRBD2 (5 bases each). This CDR3 has 15 residues. The V end lost 6 bases, the J end lost 0 bases, and 15 bases lay between the germline ends. From germline, CDR1 is MNHEY and CDR2 SMNVEV (reference sequence). The CDR3 DNA is TGTGCCAGCAGCCGTCGGGGCACCTCCTCCTACGAGCAGTACTTC. Encoded protein: CASSRRGTSSYEQYF.

This clonotype was seen repeatedly, ten times or more. The rearrangement links TRBV28 to TRBJ2-3; TRBD2 aligns across 9 bases. Germline loops: CDR1 MDHEN, CDR2 SYDVKM. This CDR3 is built from 16 residues. With V trimmed by 4 bases and J by 4 bases, 9 bases remained unmatched. CDR3: CASSSPASGVSDTQYF. In DNA, the CDR3 is TGTGCCAGCAGTTCGCCAGCTAGCGGGGTGTCAGATACGCAGTATTTT.

This clonotype showed up many times. This chain joins TRBV7-9 and TRBJ1-2; TRBD1 agrees at 9 bases. V gave up 5 bases and J gave up 6 bases; unmatched junction bases: 7. In germline, CDR1 is SEHNR, CDR2 FQNEAQ (reference sequence). The CDR3 is 14 amino acids. Here the CDR3 DNA reads TGTGCCAGCAGCCAAGGGACAGGGAATCATGGCTACACCTTC. This gives the protein CASSQGTGNHGYTF.

This clonotype was counted ten times or more. This chain joins TRBV30 and TRBJ1-1; 7 bases match TRBD1. CDR1 GTSNPN and CDR2 SVGIG come from the germline V gene (reference sequence). The CDR3 covers 15 residues. Trimming at V came to 0 bases and at J to 5 bases, leaving 9 bases not matched to a gene. CDR3 DNA sequence: TGTGCCTGGAGTGTACAGTGGCAGGGGGGAACTGAAGCTTTCTTT. Its protein product is CAWSVQWQGGTEAFF.

This chain links TRBV30 with TRBJ1-5; D might be TRBD1 (5 bases). The CDR3 totals 14 residues. Trimming removed 0 bases at V and 6 bases at J, with 12 bases between. Germline CDR1 GTSNPN, CDR2 SVGIG (reference sequence). The CDR3 DNA follows: TGTGCCTGGAGTGTAATGGGGAGGGGTCAGCCCCAGCATTTT. Protein: CAWSVMGRGQPQHF.

This clonotype was counted at least ten times. This rearrangement joins TRBV28 to TRBJ2-7; D may match TRBD1 or TRBD2 (5 bases each). The CDR3 consists of 16 residues. Germline CDR1 and CDR2: MDHEN and SYDVKM. The V end lost 3 bases, the J end lost 3 bases, and 18 bases lay between the germline ends. The CDR3 protein is CASSFRGGNKNYEQYF. CDR3 coding DNA: TGTGCCAGCAGTTTTCGGGGCGGAAACAAAAACTACGAGCAGTACTTC.

Ten or more counts support this clonotype. The chain uses TRBV12-3 or TRBV12-4 and TRBJ2-2; the D gene could be TRBD1 or TRBD2 (5 bases each). With 4 bases removed from V and 0 bases from J, the gap between germline ends came to 9 bases. This CDR3 spans 15 amino acids. The CDR3 reads CASSWGRPNTGELFF. In nucleotides, the CDR3 is TGTGCCAGCAGTTGGGGACGGCCGAACACCGGGGAGCTGTTTTTT.

This clonotype was seen ten or more times. V usage is TRBV10-3 and J usage is TRBJ2-5; 7 positions agree with TRBD1. CDR1 is ENHRY, CDR2 SYGVKD, per germline. This CDR3 region has 13 residues. The V and J ends lost 6 bases and 4 bases, in that order; junction bases with no gene match: 5. CDR3 amino acids: CAIRDRSGETQYF. CDR3 DNA: TGTGCCATCAGGGACAGGTCAGGAGAGACCCAGTACTTC.

The sample holds a few counts of this clonotype. A much more abundant neighbour one base away suggests this may be a read error. The chain couples TRBV3-1 to TRBJ2-2; D gene uncertain. CDR3 length: 18 residues. Germline-derived CDR1 and CDR2 are LGHDT and YNNKEL (reference sequence). In DNA, the CDR3 is TGTACCAGCAGCCATGAGCTAACGGATTCTCGGTTCTCCGGGGAGCTGTTTTTT. As protein: CTSSHELTDSRFSGELFF. Filled out from reference TRBV3-1 and TRBJ2-2, the complete variable domain reads DTAVSQTPKYLVTQMGNDKSIKCEQNLGHDTMYWYKQDSKKFLKIMFSYNNKELIINETVPNRFSPKSPDKAHLNLHINSLELGDSAVYFCTSSHELTDSRFSGELFFGEGSRLTVL.

There are many counts of this clonotype. The chain uses TRBV5-1 and TRBJ2-1; 8 nucleotides match TRBD1. From germline, CDR1 is SGHRS and CDR2 YFSETQ. After removal of 1 base from V and 0 bases from J, the junction contained 3 bases not matched to a gene. The CDR3 is made up of 16 amino acids. The CDR3 loop reads CASSLQTGASYNEQFF. CDR3 DNA sequence: TGCGCCAGCAGCTTGCAGACAGGGGCCTCCTACAATGAGCAGTTCTTC.

The chain joins TRBV28 to TRBJ2-2; no definite D call. V gave up 2 bases and J gave up 7 bases, with 14 bases separating them. This CDR3 region has 15 residues. From germline, CDR1 is MDHEN and CDR2 SYDVKM. The CDR3 here is CASSLISSLGGELFF. The CDR3 region has the DNA TGTGCCAGCAGTTTAATATCCTCCCTGGGCGGGGAGCTGTTTTTT.

This clonotype occurred many times. The rearrangement uses TRBV9 and TRBJ2-1; D might be TRBD2 (6 bases). This CDR3 comprises 17 residues. V lost 3 bases to trimming and J lost 7 bases, with 23 bases between them. Germline V gene data show CDR1 as SGDLS and CDR2 as YYNGEE. The CDR3 bases are TGTGCCAGCAGCGGTGATCCGGGACTCCTACGACGTAATGAGCAGTTCTTC. As protein: CASSGDPGLLRRNEQFF.

This clonotype showed up many times. This rearrangement joins TRBV13 to TRBJ1-1; no firm D call. Trimming took 1 base from V and 1 from J, leaving 4 bases between them. The CDR3 runs to 13 residues. Germline V CDR1 and CDR2: PRHDT, FYEKMQ (reference sequence). The CDR3 DNA follows: TGTGCCAGCAGCTTAGCCAAGAACACTGAAGCTTTCTTT. This translates into CASSLAKNTEAFF.